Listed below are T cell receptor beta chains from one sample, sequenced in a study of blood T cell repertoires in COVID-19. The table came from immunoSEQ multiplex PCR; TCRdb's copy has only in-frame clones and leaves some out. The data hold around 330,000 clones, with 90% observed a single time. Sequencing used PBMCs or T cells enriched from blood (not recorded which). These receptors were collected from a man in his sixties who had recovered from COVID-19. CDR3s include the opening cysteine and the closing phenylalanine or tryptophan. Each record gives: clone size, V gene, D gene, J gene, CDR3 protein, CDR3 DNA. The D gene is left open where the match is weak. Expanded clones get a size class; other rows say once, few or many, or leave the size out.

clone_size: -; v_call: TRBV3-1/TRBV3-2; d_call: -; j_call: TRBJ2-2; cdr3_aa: CASSQWETLTGELFF; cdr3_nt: TGTGCCAGCAGCCAGTGGGAGACACTCACCGGGGAGCTGTTTTTT
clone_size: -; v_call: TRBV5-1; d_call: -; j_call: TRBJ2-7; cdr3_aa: CASSEQGFTSYEQYF; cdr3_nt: TGCGCCAGCAGCGAACAGGGCTTCACTTCCTACGAGCAGTACTTC
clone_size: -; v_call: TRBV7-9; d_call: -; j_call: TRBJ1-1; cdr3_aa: CASSKIRGNTEAFF; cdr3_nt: TGTGCCAGCAGCAAAATTAGAGGGAACACTGAAGCTTTCTTT
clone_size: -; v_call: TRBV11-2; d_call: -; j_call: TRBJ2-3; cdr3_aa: CASSRETAFGTDTQYF; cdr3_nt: TGTGCCAGCAGCCGAGAGACAGCGTTTGGGACAGATACGCAGTATTTT
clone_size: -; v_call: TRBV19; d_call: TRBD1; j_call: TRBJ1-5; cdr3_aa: CASSTGQGIQPQHF; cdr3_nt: TGTGCCAGTAGTACGGGACAGGGGATTCAGCCCCAGCATTTT
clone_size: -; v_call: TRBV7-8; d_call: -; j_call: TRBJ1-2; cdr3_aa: CASSLVGARYTF; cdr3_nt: TGTGCCAGCAGCTTAGTAGGGGCCCGCTACACCTTC
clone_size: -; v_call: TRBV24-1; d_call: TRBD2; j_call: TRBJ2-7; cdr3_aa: CATRGLADSYEQYF; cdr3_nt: TGTGCCACCCGCGGACTAGCGGATTCCTACGAGCAGTACTTC
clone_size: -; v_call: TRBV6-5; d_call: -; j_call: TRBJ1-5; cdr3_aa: CASSPRGSSNQPQHF; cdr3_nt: TGTGCCAGCAGCCCCCGGGGGAGTAGCAATCAGCCCCAGCATTTT
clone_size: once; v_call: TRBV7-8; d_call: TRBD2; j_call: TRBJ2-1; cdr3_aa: CASSFTRGGDDNEQFF; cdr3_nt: TGTGCCAGCAGCTTCACCCGGGGGGGGGATGACAATGAGCAGTTCTTC
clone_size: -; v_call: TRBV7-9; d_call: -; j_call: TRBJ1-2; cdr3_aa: CASSLAVGVSGYTF; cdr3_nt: TGTGCCAGCAGCTTAGCGGTAGGGGTCTCTGGCTACACCTTC
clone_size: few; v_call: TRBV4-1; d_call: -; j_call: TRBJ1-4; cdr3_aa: CASSQDPIRRKLFF; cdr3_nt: TGCGCCAGCAGCCAAGATCCTATCCGTCGAAAACTGTTTTTT
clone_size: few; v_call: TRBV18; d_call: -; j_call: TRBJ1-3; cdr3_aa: CASSPPGLGAGNTIYF; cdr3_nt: TGTGCCAGCTCACCCCCCGGACTAGGGGCTGGAAACACCATATATTTT
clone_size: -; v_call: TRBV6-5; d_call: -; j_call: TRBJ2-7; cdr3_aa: CASRPSRALGYEQYF; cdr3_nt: TGTGCCAGCAGACCTTCCAGGGCATTGGGCTACGAGCAGTACTTC
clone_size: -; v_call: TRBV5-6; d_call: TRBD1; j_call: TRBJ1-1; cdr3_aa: CASSPGQPSNTEAFF; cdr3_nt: TGTGCCAGCAGCCCGGGACAGCCCTCGAACACTGAAGCTTTCTTT
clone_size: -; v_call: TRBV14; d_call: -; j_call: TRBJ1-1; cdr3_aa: CASSQEKTRNTEAFF; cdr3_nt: TGTGCCAGCAGCCAGGAGAAAACACGGAACACTGAAGCTTTCTTT
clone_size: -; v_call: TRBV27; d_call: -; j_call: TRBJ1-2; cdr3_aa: CASSGRPSSGYTF; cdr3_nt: TGTGCCAGCAGTGGCAGGCCGTCGTCCGGCTACACCTTC
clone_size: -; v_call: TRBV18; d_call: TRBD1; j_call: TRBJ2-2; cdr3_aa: CASSEGQGDTGELFF; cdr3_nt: TGTGCCAGCTCAGAAGGACAGGGGGACACCGGGGAGCTGTTTTTT
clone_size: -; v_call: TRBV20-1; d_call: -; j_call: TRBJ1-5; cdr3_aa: CSASSGTNQPQHF; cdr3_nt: TGCAGTGCTAGTTCCGGTACTAATCAGCCCCAGCATTTT
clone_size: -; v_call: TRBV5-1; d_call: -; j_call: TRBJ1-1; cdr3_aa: CASSTTYRASTSNTEAFF; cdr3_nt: TGCGCCAGCAGTACTACGTACAGGGCCAGTACTTCGAACACTGAAGCTTTCTTT
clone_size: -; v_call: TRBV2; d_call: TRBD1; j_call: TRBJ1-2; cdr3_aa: CASSSTGMNYGYTF; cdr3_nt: TGTGCCAGCAGTTCGACAGGGATGAACTATGGCTACACCTTC
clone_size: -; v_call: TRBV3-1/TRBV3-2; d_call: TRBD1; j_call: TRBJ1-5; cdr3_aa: CASSHRIQGRQPQHF; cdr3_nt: TGTGCCAGCAGCCATCGAATACAGGGGCGTCAGCCCCAGCATTTT
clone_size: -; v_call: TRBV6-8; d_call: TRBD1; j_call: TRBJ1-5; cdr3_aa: CASTPYRGLQPQHF; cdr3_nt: TGTGCCAGCACCCCATACAGGGGGCTTCAGCCCCAGCATTTT
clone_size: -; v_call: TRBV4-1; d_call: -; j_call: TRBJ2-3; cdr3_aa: CASSRWTSTDTQYF; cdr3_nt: TGCGCCAGCAGCCGCTGGACTAGCACAGATACGCAGTATTTT
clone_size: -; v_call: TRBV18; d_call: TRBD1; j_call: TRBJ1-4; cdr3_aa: CASSQIPGGFGEKLFF; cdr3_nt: TGTGCCAGCTCCCAGATTCCAGGGGGCTTTGGTGAAAAACTGTTTTTT
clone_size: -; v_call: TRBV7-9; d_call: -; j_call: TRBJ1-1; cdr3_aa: CASSLAGGNTEAFF; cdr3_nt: TGTGCCAGCAGCTTAGCGGGGGGGAACACTGAAGCTTTCTTT
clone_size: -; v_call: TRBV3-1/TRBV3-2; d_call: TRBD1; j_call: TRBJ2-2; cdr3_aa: CASSQDRVWELFF; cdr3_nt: TGTGCCAGCAGCCAGGACAGGGTTTGGGAGCTGTTTTTT
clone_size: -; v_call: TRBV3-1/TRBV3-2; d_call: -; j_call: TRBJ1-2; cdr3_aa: CASSQDRGRGYTF; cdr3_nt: TGTGCCAGCAGCCAAGATCGGGGGAGAGGCTACACCTTC
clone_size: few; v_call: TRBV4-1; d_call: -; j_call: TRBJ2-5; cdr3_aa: CASSLSGTQGQETQYF; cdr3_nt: TGCGCCAGCAGCCTTTCCGGGACACAGGGACAAGAGACCCAGTACTTC
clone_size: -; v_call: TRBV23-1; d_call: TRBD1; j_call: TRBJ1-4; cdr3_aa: CASSPRMDRGEFGGRGWGEKLFF; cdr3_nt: TGCGCCAGCAGTCCCCGGATGGACAGGGGTGAGTTTGGAGGACGGGGATGGGGTGAAAAACTGTTTTTT